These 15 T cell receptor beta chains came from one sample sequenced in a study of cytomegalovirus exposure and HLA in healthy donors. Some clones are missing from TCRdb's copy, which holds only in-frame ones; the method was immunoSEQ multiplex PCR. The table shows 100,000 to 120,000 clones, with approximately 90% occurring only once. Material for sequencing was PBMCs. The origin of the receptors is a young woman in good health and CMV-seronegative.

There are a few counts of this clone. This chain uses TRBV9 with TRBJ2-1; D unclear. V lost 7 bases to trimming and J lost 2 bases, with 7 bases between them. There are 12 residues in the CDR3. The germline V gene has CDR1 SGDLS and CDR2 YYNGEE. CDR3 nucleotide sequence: TGTGCCAGCGGGCGAGCCTACAATGAGCAGTTCTTC. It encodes CASGRAYNEQFF.

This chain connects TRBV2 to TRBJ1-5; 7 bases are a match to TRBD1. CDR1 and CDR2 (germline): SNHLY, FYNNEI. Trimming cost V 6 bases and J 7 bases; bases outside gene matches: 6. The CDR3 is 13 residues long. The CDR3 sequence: CASSLDRAQPQHF. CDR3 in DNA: TGTGCCAGCAGCCTCGACAGGGCCCAGCCCCAGCATTTT.

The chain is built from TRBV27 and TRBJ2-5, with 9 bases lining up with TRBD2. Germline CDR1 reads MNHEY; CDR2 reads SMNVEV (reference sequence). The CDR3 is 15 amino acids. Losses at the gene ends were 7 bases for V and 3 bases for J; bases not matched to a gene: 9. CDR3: CASKVGGGREETQYF. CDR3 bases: TGTGCCAGCAAGGTCGGCGGCGGGAGGGAAGAGACCCAGTACTTC.

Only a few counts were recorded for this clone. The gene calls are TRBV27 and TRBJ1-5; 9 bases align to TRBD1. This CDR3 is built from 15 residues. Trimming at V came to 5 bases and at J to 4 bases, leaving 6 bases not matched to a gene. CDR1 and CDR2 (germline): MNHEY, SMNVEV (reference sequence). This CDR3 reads CASSGTGRGNQPQHF. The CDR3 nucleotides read TGTGCCAGCAGTGGGACAGGGAGGGGGAATCAGCCCCAGCATTTT.

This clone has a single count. The CDR3 sequence is CASRAPSGSSYNEQFF. DNA of the CDR3: TGTGCCAGCAGGGCCCCTAGCGGAAGCTCCTACAATGAGCAGTTCTTC. This sequence joins TRBV7-9 and TRBJ2-1, with 7 positions matching TRBD2. The trim removed 6 bases at V and 0 bases at J, leaving 8 bases unmatched. This CDR3 region has 16 residues. The germline CDR1 and CDR2 sequences are SEHNR and FQNEAQ (reference sequence).

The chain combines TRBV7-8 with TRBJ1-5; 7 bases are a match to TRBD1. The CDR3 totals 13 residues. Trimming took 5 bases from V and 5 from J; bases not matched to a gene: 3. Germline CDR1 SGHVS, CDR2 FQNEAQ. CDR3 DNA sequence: TGTGCCAGCAGCCGACAGGGTTATCAGCCCCAGCATTTT. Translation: CASSRQGYQPQHF.

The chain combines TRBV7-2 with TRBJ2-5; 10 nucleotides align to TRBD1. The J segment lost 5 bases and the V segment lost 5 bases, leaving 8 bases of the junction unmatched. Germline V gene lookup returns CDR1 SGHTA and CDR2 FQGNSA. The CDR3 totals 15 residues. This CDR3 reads CASSPRDRGEETQYF. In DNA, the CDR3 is TGTGCCAGCAGCCCCCGGGACAGGGGAGAGGAGACCCAGTACTTC.

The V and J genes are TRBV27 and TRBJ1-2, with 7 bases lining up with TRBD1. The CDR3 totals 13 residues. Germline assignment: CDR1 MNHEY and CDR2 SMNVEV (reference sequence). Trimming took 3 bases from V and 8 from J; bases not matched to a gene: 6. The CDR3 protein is CASSFAGGGGYTF. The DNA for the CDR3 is TGTGCCAGCAGTTTCGCAGGGGGTGGGGGCTACACCTTC.

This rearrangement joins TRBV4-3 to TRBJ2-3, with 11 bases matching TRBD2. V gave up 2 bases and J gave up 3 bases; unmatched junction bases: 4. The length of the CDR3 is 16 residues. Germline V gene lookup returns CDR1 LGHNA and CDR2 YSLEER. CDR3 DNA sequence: TGCGCCAGCAGCCAACAGGTAGCGGGAGGGACAGATACGCAGTATTTT. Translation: CASSQQVAGGTDTQYF.

The CDR3 sequence: CASSEDGQPQHF. In DNA, the CDR3 is TGTGCCAGCAGTGAAGACGGTCAGCCCCAGCATTTT. The rearrangement uses TRBV6-1 and TRBJ1-5; no definite D call. This CDR3 has 12 amino acids. Trimming took 1 base from V and 6 from J, leaving 4 bases between them. The germline V gene has CDR1 MNHNS and CDR2 SASEGT.

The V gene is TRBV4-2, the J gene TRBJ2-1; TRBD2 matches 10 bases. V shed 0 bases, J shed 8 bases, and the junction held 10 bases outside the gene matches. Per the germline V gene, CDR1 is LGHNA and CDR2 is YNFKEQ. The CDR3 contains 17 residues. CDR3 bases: TGTGCCAGCAGCCAAGAAGGAAGCGGGGGGGCCGTCTATGAGCAGTTCTTC. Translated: CASSQEGSGGAVYEQFF.

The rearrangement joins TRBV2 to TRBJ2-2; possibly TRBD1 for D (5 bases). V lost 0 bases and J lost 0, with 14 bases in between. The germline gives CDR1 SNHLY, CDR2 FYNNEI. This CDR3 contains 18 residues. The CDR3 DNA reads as TGTGCCAGCAGTGAAGCGCGGTGGGGCGACACGAACACCGGGGAGCTGTTTTTT. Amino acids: CASSEARWGDTNTGELFF.

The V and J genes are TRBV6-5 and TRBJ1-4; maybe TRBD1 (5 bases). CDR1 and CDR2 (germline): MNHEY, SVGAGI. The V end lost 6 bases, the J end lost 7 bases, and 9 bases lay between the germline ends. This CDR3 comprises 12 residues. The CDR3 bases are TGTGCCAGCAGACCCGACAGTGAAAAACTGTTTTTT. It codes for CASRPDSEKLFF.

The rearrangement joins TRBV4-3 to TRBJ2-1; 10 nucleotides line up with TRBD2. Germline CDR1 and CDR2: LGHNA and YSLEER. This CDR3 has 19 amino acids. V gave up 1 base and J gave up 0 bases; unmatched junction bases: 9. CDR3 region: CASSQAYLAGASSYNEQFF. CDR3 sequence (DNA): TGCGCCAGCAGCCAAGCATATCTAGCGGGGGCTAGCTCCTACAATGAGCAGTTCTTC.

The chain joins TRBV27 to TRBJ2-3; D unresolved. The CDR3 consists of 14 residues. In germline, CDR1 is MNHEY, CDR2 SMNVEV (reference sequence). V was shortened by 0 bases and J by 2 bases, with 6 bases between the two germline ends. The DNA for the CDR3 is TGTGCCAGCAGTTTATCGGCCCCCACAGATACGCAGTATTTT. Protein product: CASSLSAPTDTQYF.